The T cell receptor beta chain under discussion was sequenced for a study of shared clonotypes between healthy human individuals. This CDR3 comprises 13 residues. Between the trimmed V and J ends, which lost 3 bases and 5 bases, there was a span of 8 bases. The germline V gene encodes CDR1 SGHVS and CDR2 FNYEAQ. Splitting of each subset's genomic DNA was done evenly across several immunoSEQ plates. The method was immunoSEQ multiplex PCR; TCRdb's version includes in-frame clones alone and lacks a portion of them. The repertoire has some 2.4 million clones, more than 85% of them found once; the top ten carry roughly 0.39%.

The material sequenced was naive CD4+ T cells from PBMCs. Subset noted: CD45RA+ positively selected. This TCR was recovered from a man aged 18 to 29 in good health. Some clones in this sample may be carry-over from other donors' samples. V usage is TRBV7-6 and J usage is TRBJ2-1; D possibly corresponds to TRBD2 (5 bases). The CDR3 loop is CASSFGLDNEQFF. CDR3 bases: TGTGCCAGCAGCTTTGGACTGGACAATGAGCAGTTCTTC.